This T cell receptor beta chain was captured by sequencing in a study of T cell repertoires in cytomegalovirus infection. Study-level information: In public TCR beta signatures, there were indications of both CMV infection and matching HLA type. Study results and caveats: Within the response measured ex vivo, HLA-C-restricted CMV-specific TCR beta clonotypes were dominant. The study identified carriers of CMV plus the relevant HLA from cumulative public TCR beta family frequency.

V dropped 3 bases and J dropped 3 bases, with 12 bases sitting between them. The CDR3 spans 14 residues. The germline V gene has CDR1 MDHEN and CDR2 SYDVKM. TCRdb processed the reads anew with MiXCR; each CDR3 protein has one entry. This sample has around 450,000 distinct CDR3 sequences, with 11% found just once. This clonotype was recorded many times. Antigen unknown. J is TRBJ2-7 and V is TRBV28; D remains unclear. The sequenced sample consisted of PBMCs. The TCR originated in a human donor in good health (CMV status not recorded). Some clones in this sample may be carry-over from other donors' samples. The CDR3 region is CASSFRTVDYEQYF. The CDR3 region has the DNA TGTGCCAGCAGTTTCAGGACCGTTGACTACGAGCAGTACTTC.